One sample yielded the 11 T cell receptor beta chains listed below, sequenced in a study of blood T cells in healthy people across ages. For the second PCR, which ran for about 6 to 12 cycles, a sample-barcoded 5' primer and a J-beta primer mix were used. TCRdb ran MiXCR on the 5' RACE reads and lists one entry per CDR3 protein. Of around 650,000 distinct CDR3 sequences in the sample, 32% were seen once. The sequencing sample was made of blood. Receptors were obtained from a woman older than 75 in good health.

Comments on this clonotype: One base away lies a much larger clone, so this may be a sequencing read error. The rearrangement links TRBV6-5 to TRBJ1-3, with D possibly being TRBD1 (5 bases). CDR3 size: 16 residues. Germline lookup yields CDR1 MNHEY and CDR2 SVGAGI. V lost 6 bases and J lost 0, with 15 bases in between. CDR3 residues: CASSRNGGDSGNTIYF. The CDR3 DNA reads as TGTGCCAGCAGCAGGAACGGGGGGGACTCTGGAAACACCATATATTTT.

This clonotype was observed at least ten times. The CDR3 is CAWKNPYQETQYF. The DNA of the CDR3 is TGTGCCTGGAAAAACCCGTACCAAGAGACCCAGTACTTC. V gene TRBV30 combines with J gene TRBJ2-5; D remains ambiguous. Germline CDR1 and CDR2: GTSNPN and SVGIG (reference sequence). The V end was cut by 4 bases, the J end by 0 bases, with 9 bases between. This CDR3 contains 13 residues.

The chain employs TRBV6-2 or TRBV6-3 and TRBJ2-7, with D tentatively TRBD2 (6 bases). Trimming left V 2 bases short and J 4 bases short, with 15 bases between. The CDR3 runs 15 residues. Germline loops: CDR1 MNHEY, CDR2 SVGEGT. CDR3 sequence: CASSYPTRLNYEQYF. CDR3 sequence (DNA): TGTGCCAGCAGTTACCCGACTAGGTTGAATTACGAGCAGTACTTC.

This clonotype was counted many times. As DNA, the CDR3 is TGTGCCAGCAGCTTAAGAAGCCTCCCTAGCGGGGGACAAAACATTCAGTACTTC. This translates into CASSLRSLPSGGQNIQYF. V is TRBV7-2 and J is TRBJ2-4; 10 bases agree with TRBD2. Trimming took 2 bases from V and 5 from J; bases not matched to a gene: 12. Germline-derived CDR1 and CDR2 are SGHTA and FQGNSA. The CDR3 has 18 residues.

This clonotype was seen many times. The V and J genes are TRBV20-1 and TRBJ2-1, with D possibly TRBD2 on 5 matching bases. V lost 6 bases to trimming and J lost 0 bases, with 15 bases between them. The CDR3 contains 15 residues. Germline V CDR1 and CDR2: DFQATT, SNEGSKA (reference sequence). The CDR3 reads CSARLGAASYNEQFF. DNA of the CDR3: TGCAGTGCCAGACTTGGAGCGGCCTCCTACAATGAGCAGTTCTTC.

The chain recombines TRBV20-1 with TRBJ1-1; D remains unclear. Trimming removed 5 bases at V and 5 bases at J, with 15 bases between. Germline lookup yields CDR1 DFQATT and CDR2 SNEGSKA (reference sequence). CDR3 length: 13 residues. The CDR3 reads CSARARGSTEAFF. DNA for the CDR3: TGCAGTGCTCGGGCACGAGGGAGTACTGAAGCTTTCTTT.

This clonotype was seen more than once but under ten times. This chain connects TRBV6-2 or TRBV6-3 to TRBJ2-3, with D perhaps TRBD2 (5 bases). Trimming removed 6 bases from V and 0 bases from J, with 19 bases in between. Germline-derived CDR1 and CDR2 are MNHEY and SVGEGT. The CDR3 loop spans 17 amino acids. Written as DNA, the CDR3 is TGTGCCAGCAGCTCAACCGGGATGTCGCCTAGCACAGATACGCAGTATTTT. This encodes CASSSTGMSPSTDTQYF.

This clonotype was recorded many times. CDR3 loop: CATSSGTSGTTDTQYF. The DNA of the CDR3 is TGTGCCACCAGCTCCGGGACTAGCGGAACCACAGATACGCAGTATTTT. The rearrangement links TRBV15 to TRBJ2-3; 11 nucleotides align to TRBD2. V was clipped by 5 bases and J by 2 bases; unmatched bases: 6. The germline V gene encodes CDR1 LNHNV and CDR2 YYDKDF (reference sequence). This CDR3 comprises 16 residues.

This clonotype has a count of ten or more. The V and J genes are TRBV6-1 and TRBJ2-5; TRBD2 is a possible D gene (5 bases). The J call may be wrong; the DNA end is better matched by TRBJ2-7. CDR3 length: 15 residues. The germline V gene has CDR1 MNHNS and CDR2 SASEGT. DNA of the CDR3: TGTGCCAGCAATAACACTAGTCGGGGTTGGGACGAGCAGTACTTC. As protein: CASNNTSRGWDEQYF.

The CDR3 DNA sequence: TGCAGCGCGAAAAGGAAGGGGGCTAGCTACGAGCAGTACTTC. It codes for CSAKRKGASYEQYF. The chain recombines TRBV29-1 with TRBJ2-7, with TRBD1 identical over 7 bases. V was pared by 7 bases and J by 3 bases, with 12 bases of the junction left unmatched. The CDR3 covers 14 residues. CDR1 is SQVTM and CDR2 is ANQGSEA in the germline V gene.

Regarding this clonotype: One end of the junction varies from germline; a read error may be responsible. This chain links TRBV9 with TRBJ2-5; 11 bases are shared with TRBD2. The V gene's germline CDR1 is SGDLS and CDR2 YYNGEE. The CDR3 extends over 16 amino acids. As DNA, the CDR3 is TGTGCCAGCAGCGTAGATAGCGGGGGGGTCGGAGAGGCCCAGTACTTC. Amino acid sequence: CASSVDSGGVGEAQYF.